Listed here is a single TCR beta chain. This sample was included in a study of OX40 agonist ivuxolimab in advanced cancers. About the research overall: Three individuals attained partial responses, comprising one hepatocellular carcinoma case and two cutaneous melanoma cases.

Per the germline V gene, CDR1 is LNHDA and CDR2 is SQIVND (reference sequence). The CDR3 consists of 14 residues. Profiling relied on immunoSEQ multiplex PCR, and the TCRdb table lists in-frame clones only, not all of them. The sample has 90,000 to 120,000 clones; around 90% are singletons. This material consisted of CD4+ or CD8+ T cells sorted from blood, taken in a trial of the OX40 agonist ivuxolimab. The clonotype comes from an adult with an advanced solid tumor such as melanoma, head and neck, liver or kidney cancer. The rearrangement joins TRBV19 to TRBJ2-5; 9 positions agree with TRBD1. The J call could be wrong; TRBJ2-7 is a better fit for the DNA end. CDR3 DNA: TGTGCCAGTAGTCCCGGGACAGGGTACGACGAGCAGTACTTC. Translating gives CASSPGTGYDEQYF.